These T cell receptor beta chains were read from a single sample in a study of OX40 agonist ivuxolimab in advanced cancers. Assay used: immunoSEQ multiplex PCR; TCRdb lists only in-frame clones, some missing. The sample holds approximately 40,000 clones; around 84% are singletons and the top ten take about 15%. Source: CD4+ or CD8+ T cells sorted from blood, taken in a trial of the OX40 agonist ivuxolimab. Source of these receptors: an adult with an advanced solid tumor such as melanoma, head and neck, liver or kidney cancer. Both conserved end residues are part of each CDR3. The order of the fields is D gene, V gene, clone size, J gene, CDR3 DNA, CDR3 protein. The D gene is left open where the match is weak. Clone sizes are given selectively: once, few, many, or a class where the clone is expanded.

TRBD2	TRBV7-3	NA	TRBJ2-1	TGTGCCAGCAGCGAAACTAGCGGGAGGCCTAATGAGCAGTTCTTC	CASSETSGRPNEQFF
NA	TRBV11-2	few	TRBJ1-2	TGCGCCAGCAGCCAACCCAGGCTTAGATTCTGGGGCTACACCTTC	CASSQPRLRFWGYTF
TRBD1	TRBV30	NA	TRBJ1-4	TGTGCCTGGGCTGACAGGGTCGGGGAAAAACTGTTTTTT	CAWADRVGEKLFF
NA	TRBV27	NA	TRBJ2-3	TGTGCCAGCAGTTCCGTTCGCGTTTTTACAGATACGCAGTATTTT	CASSSVRVFTDTQYF
TRBD2	TRBV15	NA	TRBJ2-1	TGTGCCACCAGCAGAGATCCCGAGACTAGCGGGCCCTCCTACAATGAGCAGTTCTTC	CATSRDPETSGPSYNEQFF
NA	TRBV9	NA	TRBJ1-4	TGTGCCAGCAGCACCGGACGGTCTGAAAAACTGTTTTTT	CASSTGRSEKLFF
NA	TRBV6-5	NA	TRBJ2-7	TGTGCCAGCAGTCCCGGACGGGTCACCTACGAGCAGTACTTC	CASSPGRVTYEQYF
NA	TRBV12-1	medium-sized	TRBJ1-3	TGTGCCAGCACCCCTCTCACCATATATTTT	CASTPLTIYF
NA	TRBV11-2	NA	TRBJ1-2	TGTGCCAGCAGCTTAGTCGGGGATTCCTATGGCTACACCTTC	CASSLVGDSYGYTF
NA	TRBV9	few	TRBJ2-7	TGTGCCAGCAGCTCGGAGGGGGGGGGCTACGAGCAGTACTTC	CASSSEGGGYEQYF
NA	TRBV29-1	NA	TRBJ2-2	TGCAGCGTTGAATTATCGACAGCCCCCGGGGAGCTGTTTTTT	CSVELSTAPGELFF
NA	TRBV14	NA	TRBJ2-1	TGTGCCAGCAGCCAATCGGGAGCAGCAAGGGGGAATGAGCAGTTCTTC	CASSQSGAARGNEQFF
NA	TRBV19	NA	TRBJ2-2	TGTGCCAGTAGTATAAGGGCCAGGGAGGTAACCGGGGAGCTGTTTTTT	CASSIRAREVTGELFF
NA	TRBV10-3	NA	TRBJ2-3	TGTGCCATCAGTGACTTGGACACAGATACGCAGTATTTT	CAISDLDTDTQYF
NA	TRBV5-4	NA	TRBJ2-3	TGTGCCAGCAGCTTGGCCGGCGGGGGCTTAACAGATACGCAGTATTTT	CASSLAGGGLTDTQYF
TRBD2	TRBV25-1	NA	TRBJ2-1	TGTGCCAGCAGTGAATGGGGTACTAGCGGGGGGAATGAGCAGTTCTTC	CASSEWGTSGGNEQFF
NA	TRBV30	NA	TRBJ2-3	TGTGCCTGGAGTGTACTTTCGGTCACAGATACGCAGTATTTT	CAWSVLSVTDTQYF
TRBD1	TRBV14	NA	TRBJ2-5	TGTGCCAGCAGCCAAGCAGGGGGACCTGGGGGGACCCAGTACTTC	CASSQAGGPGGTQYF
NA	TRBV18	NA	TRBJ1-1	TGTGCCAGCTCACCACAAGGGGGACGCTGGAACACTGAAGCTTTCTTT	CASSPQGGRWNTEAFF
NA	TRBV15	NA	TRBJ1-4	TGTGCCACCAGCAGAGATGGGGGGGCTAATGAAAAACTGTTTTTT	CATSRDGGANEKLFF
TRBD2	TRBV2	NA	TRBJ2-3	TGTGCCAGCAGTACCACGGGACTAGCGGGATACGATACGCAGTATTTT	CASSTTGLAGYDTQYF
TRBD1	TRBV27	NA	TRBJ2-1	TGTGCCAGCAAGCCCGGGACAGGGGTCGACAATGAGCAGTTCTTC	CASKPGTGVDNEQFF
NA	TRBV6-5	NA	TRBJ2-2	TGTGCCAGCAGCTGGACGGTCGCGAACACCGGGGAGCTGTTTTTT	CASSWTVANTGELFF
TRBD2	TRBV10-3	NA	TRBJ2-7	TGTGCCATCAGTGATATTGGACTAGCGACCTACGAGCAGTACTTC	CAISDIGLATYEQYF
NA	TRBV21-1	NA	TRBJ2-5	TGTGCCAGCAGCAAAGCTGCGGCAGGTCAAGAGACCCAGTACTTC	CASSKAAAGQETQYF
TRBD1	TRBV15	few	TRBJ1-1	TGTGCCACCAGCAGAAGACAGGGTTTCACTGAAGCTTTCTTT	CATSRRQGFTEAFF
NA	TRBV19	NA	TRBJ2-2	TGTGCCAGTCTGTCTTACACCGGGGAGCTGTTTTTT	CASLSYTGELFF
TRBD1	TRBV27	NA	TRBJ1-4	TGTGCCAGTGGACAGGGCATTGCTAATGAAAAACTGTTTTTT	CASGQGIANEKLFF
NA	TRBV7-3	NA	TRBJ2-1	TGTGCCAGCAGCCTCCAGACCAGCTCCTACAATGAGCAGTTCTTC	CASSLQTSSYNEQFF
TRBD1	TRBV13	NA	TRBJ2-1	TGTGCCAGCAGCTTCACGGGACAGGACTACAATGAGCAGTTCTTC	CASSFTGQDYNEQFF
NA	TRBV7-3	NA	TRBJ2-1	TGTGCCAGCAGCTTAAATCGGGGGCAGAATGAGCAGTTCTTC	CASSLNRGQNEQFF